The present TCR beta chain was sequenced within a study of blood T cell repertoires in COVID-19. This table comes from immunoSEQ multiplex PCR, and its TCRdb copy is limited to in-frame clones, with some not included. This sample has some 150,000 clones; around nine tenths occur once, and the top ten carry more than 3%. The sample comprised peripheral blood. This TCR derives from a man aged 70-80 years with acute or convalescent COVID-19.

CDR3 DNA sequence: TGTGCCAGCAGCGCCGCGACAGGGACGGGAAACACCATATATTTT. As protein: CASSAATGTGNTIYF. The rearrangement uses TRBV9 and TRBJ1-3, with 7 bases identical to TRBD1. The trim removed 3 bases at V and 4 bases at J, leaving 7 bases unmatched. CDR1 SGDLS and CDR2 YYNGEE come from the germline V gene. The CDR3 loop spans 15 amino acids. Looking up the rest from reference TRBV9 and TRBJ1-3 gives the full variable domain: DSGVTQTPKHLITATGQRVTLRCSPRSGDLSVYWYQQSLDQGLQFLIQYYNGEERAKGNILERFSAQQFPDLHSELNLSSLELGDSALYFCASSAATGTGNTIYFGEGSWLTVV.